Listed below are T cell receptor beta chains from one sample, sequenced in a study of shared clonotypes between healthy human individuals. The assay was immunoSEQ multiplex PCR, and TCRdb's table has in-frame clones only and misses some. This table has just over 2,000,000 clones, about 95% appearing once. Sequenced: naive CD4+ T cells sorted from blood. The receptors were sampled from a man between 18 and 35 years old in good health. The CDR3 runs from the conserved cysteine through the conserved F or W. The order of the fields is V gene, J gene, clone size, D gene, CDR3 DNA, CDR3 protein. A D gene is named only where the DNA matches it firmly. Size is omitted from some rows. Given values are once, few, many or a class for expanded clones.

TRBV25-1	TRBJ1-2	.	.	TGTGCCAGCAGTGAATATGGACCTAACTATGGCTACACCTTC	CASSEYGPNYGYTF
TRBV5-1	TRBJ2-3	.	TRBD2	TGCGCCAGCAGCTTTGGGAGGGCGGCAGATACGCAGTATTTT	CASSFGRAADTQYF
TRBV2	TRBJ2-7	.	TRBD2	TGTGCCAGCAACCCACCGGGGGGGAAGTACGAGCAGTACTTC	CASNPPGGKYEQYF
TRBV5-1	TRBJ2-5	.	TRBD1	TGCGCCAGCAGCCCGGGACAGACGCAAGAGACCCAGTACTTC	CASSPGQTQETQYF
TRBV30	TRBJ2-5	.	.	TGTGCCTGGGGCGGGCTTGGGGGACGACAAGAGACCCAGTACTTC	CAWGGLGGRQETQYF
TRBV6-1	TRBJ2-3	.	.	TGTGCCAGCACCGGACAGCGCACAGATACGCAGTATTTT	CASTGQRTDTQYF
TRBV6-5	TRBJ2-5	.	TRBD1	TGTGCCAGCAGATCCGGGACAGGGATAGAGACCCAGTACTTC	CASRSGTGIETQYF
TRBV10-2	TRBJ1-6	.	.	TGCGCCAGCAGTGCTTTGGACAGTAATTCACCCCTCCACTTT	CASSALDSNSPLHF
TRBV6-5	TRBJ2-7	.	.	TGTGCCAGCTCCACACGGGACTTTCCCTACGAGCAGTACTTC	CASSTRDFPYEQYF
TRBV7-9	TRBJ1-2	once	.	TGTGCCAGCAGCTTATATGAGTTAGCTAACTATGGCTACACCTTC	CASSLYELANYGYTF
TRBV18	TRBJ1-2	.	.	TGTGCCAGCTCACTTTGGGACGGCTATGGCTACACCTTC	CASSLWDGYGYTF
TRBV11-2	TRBJ2-7	.	.	TGTGCCAGCAGCCTCCAAGCGTCGTACTCCTACGAGCAGTACTTC	CASSLQASYSYEQYF
TRBV7-9	TRBJ2-7	.	TRBD2	TGTGCCAGCAGCCTATATCTAGCGGGGGGGACCCACGAGCAGTACTTC	CASSLYLAGGTHEQYF
TRBV5-4	TRBJ2-7	.	TRBD2	TGTGCCAGCAGTTTCGCCGGGACTAGTGGTGAGCAGTACTTC	CASSFAGTSGEQYF
TRBV6-5	TRBJ1-1	.	.	TGTGCCAGCAGTTCCCCTCGGGCGGGCCCCACTGAAGCTTTCTTT	CASSSPRAGPTEAFF
TRBV9	TRBJ1-1	.	TRBD1	TGTGCCAGCAGCAGACAGGGGCGGGACACTGAAGCTTTCTTT	CASSRQGRDTEAFF
TRBV20-1	TRBJ2-7	.	.	TGCAGTGTGACGGCCGCCTACGAGCAGTACTTC	CSVTAAYEQYF
TRBV30	TRBJ1-2	.	.	TGTGCCTGGTCCCATAAGCGAGAGGTATCTAATTCGCTCTATGGCTACACCTTC	CAWSHKREVSNSLYGYTF
TRBV4-1	TRBJ1-4	.	.	TGCGCCAGCAGCCAAGGGCCCCCTACGGCGACTAATGAAAAACTGTTTTTT	CASSQGPPTATNEKLFF
TRBV5-4	TRBJ2-1	.	TRBD2	TGTGCCAGCAGCTTCGCCGGGACTAGCGGCAATGAGCAGTTCTTC	CASSFAGTSGNEQFF
TRBV30	TRBJ1-3	.	.	TGTGCCTGGACAGTCTCTTCTACCGGAAACACCATATATTTT	CAWTVSSTGNTIYF
TRBV19	TRBJ1-1	few	.	TGTGCCAGTAGTCCGGTCCTTGCCACTGAAGCTTTCTTT	CASSPVLATEAFF
TRBV27	TRBJ1-5	.	TRBD1	TGTGCCAGCAGAAACCTTGGACAGGGCAACAATCAGCCCCAGCATTTT	CASRNLGQGNNQPQHF
TRBV2	TRBJ2-4	.	TRBD1	TGTGCCAGCAGTTCGGGACAGGGGGCTGTGGACATTCAGTACTTC	CASSSGQGAVDIQYF
TRBV5-1	TRBJ2-5	once	.	TGCGCCAGCAGCTTGGAGGGCCGGGTCGGAGAGACCCAGTACTTC	CASSLEGRVGETQYF
TRBV4-1	TRBJ2-5	.	.	TGCGCCAGCAGCCAGGGGGTAGGAGGGGGCATAGGAGAGACCCAGTACTTC	CASSQGVGGGIGETQYF
TRBV5-6	TRBJ1-5	.	.	TGTGCCAGCAGCTCGGGACAAAAGTATAGCAATCAGCCCCAGCATTTT	CASSSGQKYSNQPQHF